The clone carrying this T cell receptor (beta chain) was counted at least ten times. CDR3 length: 12 residues. Germline V gives CDR1 SGHDT, CDR2 YYEEEE. Trimming took off 4 bases at V and 8 bases at J, with 10 bases between the two ends. The second PCR ran roughly 6 to 11 cycles with a sample-barcoded 5' primer and J-beta primers. Each CDR3 protein is one row after TCRdb ran MiXCR on the 5' RACE reads. The table shows more than 800,000 distinct CDR3 sequences, with about 30% occurring only once. These data come from a study of blood T cells in healthy people across ages. The sample taken for sequencing was blood. The J gene is TRBJ2-1, the V gene TRBV5-6; the D gene is possibly TRBD2 (5 bases). This TCR was sampled from a woman older than 75 in good health. The CDR3 nucleotides read TGTGCCAGCAGCCGAAGAGGGTATGAGCAGTTCTTC. It codes for CASSRRGYEQFF.